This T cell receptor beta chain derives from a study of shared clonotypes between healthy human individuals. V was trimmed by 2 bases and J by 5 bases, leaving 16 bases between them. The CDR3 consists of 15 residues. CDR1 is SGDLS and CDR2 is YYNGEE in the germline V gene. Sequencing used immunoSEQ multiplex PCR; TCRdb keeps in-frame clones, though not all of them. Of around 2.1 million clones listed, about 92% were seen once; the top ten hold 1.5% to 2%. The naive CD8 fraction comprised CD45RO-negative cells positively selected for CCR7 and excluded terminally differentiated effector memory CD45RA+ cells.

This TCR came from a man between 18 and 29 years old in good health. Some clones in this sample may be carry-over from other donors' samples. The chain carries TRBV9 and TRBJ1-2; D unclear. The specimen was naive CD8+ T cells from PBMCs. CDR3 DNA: TGTGCCAGCAGCGTGGGCTCAAAATCGGGGTATGGCTACACCTTC. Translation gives CASSVGSKSGYGYTF.